This T cell receptor (beta chain) was sequenced in a study of blood T cells in healthy people across ages. The table lists this clonotype with a count of one. There are 11 residues in the CDR3. Trimming removed 7 bases from V and 5 bases from J, with 10 bases in between. The germline V gene has CDR1 SQVTM and CDR2 ANQGSEA. For the second PCR, which ran for about 6 to 11 cycles, a sample-barcoded 5' primer and a J-beta primer mix were used. Via MiXCR, TCRdb re-called the 5' RACE reads, giving one row per CDR3 protein. The data hold approximately 600,000 distinct CDR3 sequences, with approximately 59% observed a single time. Total RNA was extracted at no less than 5.5 micrograms per sample.

The TCR comes from a man aged 60-69 years in good health. Sequenced sample: blood. The chain uses TRBV29-1 and TRBJ2-3; D remains ambiguous. The CDR3 DNA sequence: TGCAGCGGTACCCAGTTAGATACGCAGTATTTT. Amino acids: CSGTQLDTQYF.